Shown below are 13 T cell receptor beta chains from a single sample sequenced in a study of regulatory T cells in long-lasting Graves disease. Sample time point: persistent/refractory GD, antithyroid drugs over 5 years with positive TRAb. From PBMCs, RNA was extracted and then used to make the TCR library. Assembly of TCR beta libraries relied on iRepertoire HTBI primers together with Arm-PCR of CDR3 regions. Using its own MiXCR run on the multiplex PCR reads, TCRdb lists one record per CDR3 protein. This sample has hundreds of thousands of distinct CDR3 sequences, with around 32% found just once. This specimen was peripheral blood mononuclear cells (PBMCs), taken when the disease was refractory, from a patient treated with antithyroid drugs. The receptors were sampled from a female donor with Graves disease.

DNA for the CDR3: TGTGCCAGCAGTATGGGGGCGCTGGGCTACACCTTC. This encodes CASSMGALGYTF. The chain couples TRBV6-1 to TRBJ1-2; tentatively, D is TRBD1 (6 bases). There are 12 residues in the CDR3. V lost 5 bases and J 8 bases, leaving 12 bases between the germline ends. From germline, CDR1 is MNHNS and CDR2 SASEGT.

The chain is built from TRBV19 and TRBJ1-5; D perhaps matches TRBD1 (6 bases). Trimming stripped 7 bases from V and 6 bases from J, with 16 bases between. The CDR3 totals 14 residues. Per the germline V gene, CDR1 is LNHDA and CDR2 is SQIVND (reference sequence). CDR3 sequence reads: CASNQGMGGQPQHF. DNA for the CDR3: TGTGCCAGTAACCAGGGGATGGGCGGTCAGCCCCAGCATTTT.

This sequence joins TRBV30 and TRBJ2-7; TRBD2 matches at 10 bases. The CDR3 consists of 15 residues. The germline V gene has CDR1 GTSNPN and CDR2 SVGIG (reference sequence). V shed 0 bases and J 3 bases; nucleotides not matched to a gene: 5. CDR3 nucleotide sequence: TGTGCCTGGAGTGTTCGGCTAGCGGGAGTCTACGAGCAGTACTTC. Translated: CAWSVRLAGVYEQYF.

The chain carries TRBV7-3 and TRBJ1-2; perhaps TRBD1 as D (6 bases). The V end lost 2 bases, the J end lost 6 bases, and 13 bases lay between the germline ends. The CDR3 runs 14 residues. Germline CDR1 and CDR2: SGHTA and FQGTGA. The CDR3, as DNA: TGTGCCAGCAGCTTACAACAGGGAAAGGATGGCTACACCTTC. Translation: CASSLQQGKDGYTF. The complete variable domain, with remaining parts taken from reference TRBV7-3 and TRBJ1-2, reads GAGVSQTPSNKVTEKGKYVELRCDPISGHTALYWYRQSLGQGPEFLIYFQGTGAADDSGLPNDRFFAVRPEGSVSTLKIQRTERGDSAVYLCASSLQQGKDGYTFGSGTRLTVV.

Comment on this clonotype: At one of its ends the junction is not consistent with the germline gene, which may arise from a read error. This chain joins TRBV11-2 and TRBJ2-2; maybe TRBD2 (5 bases). The CDR3 runs to 14 residues. Germline loops: CDR1 SGHAT, CDR2 FQNNGV. The CDR3 loop is CASSLDQGIGELLF. The DNA of the CDR3 is TGTGCCAGCAGCTTAGATCAAGGGATCGGGGAGCTGCTTTTT.

Details on this clonotype: This may arise from a read error, as a much more abundant clone is one base away. The chain links TRBV5-1 to TRBJ1-4; D unclear. Judging by the DNA end, TRBJ1-6 fits better; the J call may be wrong. Germline V gene lookup returns CDR1 SGHRS and CDR2 YFSETQ. The CDR3 contains 12 residues. The CDR3 nucleotides are TGCGCCAGCGGCTACGGACGGGCTCCCCTCCACTTT. Protein product: CASGYGRAPLHF.

The chain employs TRBV6-1 and TRBJ1-2; D remains ambiguous. The CDR3 runs to 13 residues. The germline CDR1 and CDR2 sequences are MNHNS and SASEGT. Trimming cost V 4 bases and J 3 bases, with 9 bases left between them. The CDR3 region is CASSGGRHYGYTF. The CDR3 DNA sequence: TGTGCCAGCAGTGGAGGCAGGCACTATGGCTACACCTTC.

This sequence joins TRBV19 and TRBJ2-3, with 7 positions matching TRBD1. There are 16 residues in the CDR3. V lost 4 bases to trimming and J lost 2 bases; unmatched junction nucleotides: 9. Germline CDR1 is LNHDA and CDR2 is SQIVND (reference sequence). This chain's CDR3 is CASSRGTAYITDTQYF. The CDR3 nucleotides are TGTGCCAGTAGTAGAGGGACAGCTTATATCACAGATACGCAGTATTTT. The variable domain in full, completed from reference TRBV19 and TRBJ2-3, reads DGGITQSPKYLFRKEGQNVTLSCEQNLNHDAMYWYRQDPGQGLRLIYYSQIVNDFQKGDIAEGYSVSREKKESFPLTVTSAQKNPTAFYLCASSRGTAYITDTQYFGPGTRLTVL.

The V and J genes are TRBV29-1 and TRBJ1-2; no clear D. This CDR3 has 13 residues. V gave up 3 bases and J gave up 4 bases, with 12 bases separating them. In germline, CDR1 is SQVTM, CDR2 ANQGSEA. In nucleotides, the CDR3 is TGCAGCGTTGAGGGGTCTGGAATCTATGGCTACACCTTC. This encodes CSVEGSGIYGYTF.

The rearrangement links TRBV11-2 to TRBJ2-1; D unclear. This CDR3 contains 17 residues. V lost 5 bases and J lost 3, with 20 bases in between. The germline V gene has CDR1 SGHAT and CDR2 FQNNGV. CDR3 nucleotides: TGTGCCAGCAGCCTCTTTGGAGTAGACATAATCTACAATGAGCAGTTCTTC. Its translation is CASSLFGVDIIYNEQFF.

J is TRBJ1-5 and V is TRBV28; D perhaps matches TRBD1 (5 bases). Germline CDR1 is MDHEN and CDR2 is SYDVKM. V gave up 7 bases and J gave up 0 bases, with 25 bases separating them. The CDR3 totals 19 residues. CDR3 residues: CASKGSGLGIAYSNQPQHF. CDR3 sequence (DNA): TGTGCCAGCAAAGGTTCGGGGCTGGGCATCGCTTATAGCAATCAGCCCCAGCATTTT.

This clonotype turned up a few times. This rearrangement joins TRBV6-9 to TRBJ1-4; no clear D gene. Germline CDR1 and CDR2: MNHGY and SVAAGI. The CDR3 runs 11 residues. Trimming took 3 bases from V and 10 from J, leaving 6 bases between them. CDR3 sequence reads: CASSYKRKLFF. As DNA, the CDR3 is TGTGCCAGCAGTTACAAAAGAAAACTGTTTTTT.

This chain connects TRBV2 to TRBJ2-2, with 12 bases aligning to TRBD2. This CDR3 contains 17 residues. Trimming removed 7 bases from V and 5 bases from J; junction bases left unmatched: 11. Germline V gene sequence: CDR1 SNHLY, CDR2 FYNNEI. CDR3 loop: CASTPSGRARRTGELFF. The CDR3 nucleotides are TGTGCCAGCACGCCTAGCGGGAGGGCTCGGAGGACCGGGGAGCTGTTTTTT.